Listed below are T cell receptor beta chains from one sample, sequenced in a study of blood T cell repertoires in COVID-19. Assay used: immunoSEQ multiplex PCR; TCRdb lists only in-frame clones, some missing. The sample consists of roughly 190,000 clones, more than 75% of them appearing once. Sequences were obtained from peripheral blood. These receptors were taken from a woman aged 50 to 60 with active or convalescent COVID-19. Each CDR3 is given with its conserved first and last residue. D genes are given only for firm matches. Rows give clone size only sometimes, using once, few, many, or a class for an expanded clone.

V,J,D,size,DNA,CDR3
TRBV7-2,TRBJ1-1,.,.,TGTGCCAGCAGCTTAGAACATAAGAACACTGAAGCTTTCTTT,CASSLEHKNTEAFF
TRBV6-6,TRBJ2-7,TRBD2,.,TGTGCCAGCAAAGTTGGGAGCGGGAGGGCCTACGAGCAGTACTTC,CASKVGSGRAYEQYF
TRBV28,TRBJ1-1,.,few,TGTGCCAGCAGTCCCCGGCAGGGGCGGAACACTGAAGCTTTCTTT,CASSPRQGRNTEAFF
TRBV6-5,TRBJ1-1,TRBD1,.,TGTGCCAGCAGCTTTTCGGACAGGCGAAGGACTGAAGCTTTCTTT,CASSFSDRRRTEAFF
TRBV7-2,TRBJ2-7,TRBD2,.,TGTGCCAGCAGCTTATCCCATACTAGCGGGGCCTACGAGCAGTACTTC,CASSLSHTSGAYEQYF
TRBV6-5,TRBJ1-1,TRBD1,.,TGTGCCAGCAGTCCTACGACAGGGTTAAACACTGAAGCTTTCTTT,CASSPTTGLNTEAFF
TRBV7-3,TRBJ2-1,TRBD2,.,TGTGCCAGCAGCCCGACCGGGACTAGCGACAATGAGCAGTTCTTC,CASSPTGTSDNEQFF
TRBV6-5,TRBJ1-6,.,.,TGTGCCAGCAGTTACTCGGGTAGGGGCATCCCCCTCCACTTT,CASSYSGRGIPLHF
TRBV12-2,TRBJ1-1,.,.,TGTGCAAGTCGCCCTCATCCTCAGTTGGATGGAGCTGAAGCTTTCTTT,CASRPHPQLDGAEAFF
TRBV18,TRBJ2-7,TRBD2,.,TGTGCCAGCTCACCAGCCGGACTAGTCTACGAGCAGTACTTC,CASSPAGLVYEQYF
TRBV7-9,TRBJ1-2,.,.,TGTGCCAGCAGCCTAATGACAGCCTCCTATGGCTACACCTTC,CASSLMTASYGYTF
TRBV5-5,TRBJ2-3,.,few,TGTGCCAGCAGCAAGACAGGAGACGACGCAGATACGCAGTATTTT,CASSKTGDDADTQYF
TRBV18,TRBJ1-5,.,.,TGTGCCAGCTCACCTGTTGGGACTGGAAATCAGCCCCAGCATTTT,CASSPVGTGNQPQHF
TRBV6-6,TRBJ1-1,TRBD1,few,TGTGCCAGCAGCCGACAGGGCGTGAACACTGAAGCTTTCTTT,CASSRQGVNTEAFF
TRBV15,TRBJ2-3,TRBD2,.,TGTGCCACCAGCGGGACTAGCGGGAGGGATGAAAGCACAGATACGCAGTATTTT,CATSGTSGRDESTDTQYF
TRBV7-2,TRBJ1-2,TRBD1,.,TGTGCCAGCAGCTTAAGAGGGGGCGTGGGCTACACCTTC,CASSLRGGVGYTF
TRBV19,TRBJ1-4,.,.,TGTGCCAGTAGTACGTCGTCAACTAATGAAAAACTGTTTTTT,CASSTSSTNEKLFF
TRBV7-3,TRBJ2-1,.,.,TGTGCCAGCAGCTCTACCGGGTGGAGCTCCTACAATGAGCAGTTCTTC,CASSSTGWSSYNEQFF
TRBV6-2/TRBV6-3,TRBJ2-5,.,few,TGTGCCAGCAGTTACGGACGACACAGGGTGGAGACCCAGTACTTC,CASSYGRHRVETQYF
TRBV7-2,TRBJ2-7,TRBD2,.,TGTGCCAGCAGCGTAGGACTAGCGGGGGGATACGAGCAGTACTTC,CASSVGLAGGYEQYF
TRBV7-9,TRBJ2-7,TRBD1,.,TGTGCCAGCACCCAACGGGACAGGGCTTACGAGCAGTACTTC,CASTQRDRAYEQYF
TRBV28,TRBJ1-1,TRBD1,few,TGTGCCAGCACCATGCCAGGGGGGAACACTGAAGCTTTCTTT,CASTMPGGNTEAFF
TRBV24-1,TRBJ2-1,TRBD2,.,TGTGCCACCAGTGATTTGGCTCCGGCTAGCGGGGGGGTTGCTGAGCAGTTCTTC,CATSDLAPASGGVAEQFF
TRBV19,TRBJ1-1,.,.,TGTGCCAGTAGGACAGAGAGCAACACTGAAGCTTTCTTT,CASRTESNTEAFF
TRBV28,TRBJ1-5,.,.,TGTGCCAGCGCGGGCAATTTCCAGCCCCAGCATTTT,CASAGNFQPQHF
TRBV20-1,TRBJ1-2,.,.,TGCAGTGCTAGAAGAGGCTATGGCTACACCTTC,CSARRGYGYTF
TRBV7-2,TRBJ2-3,TRBD2,.,TGTGCCAGCAGCTCTAACAACCTAGCGGGAGCAACAGATACGCAGTATTTT,CASSSNNLAGATDTQYF
TRBV19,TRBJ1-2,TRBD1,.,TGTGCCACCCGCCCCCTTACAGGGGAGGTAGGCTACACCTTC,CATRPLTGEVGYTF
TRBV5-1,TRBJ2-5,TRBD1,.,TGCGCCAGCAGCATAGGGACAGGGGCAGAGACCCAGTACTTC,CASSIGTGAETQYF
TRBV6-2/TRBV6-3,TRBJ1-2,.,.,TGTGCCAGCAGTTACGACAGCCTTGGGGGCTACACCTTC,CASSYDSLGGYTF